This T cell receptor beta chain was captured by sequencing in a study of monozygotic twins with inflammatory bowel disease. Remarks on this clonotype: Its antigen is unknown.

The CDR3 consists of 13 residues. Germline V gives CDR1 MDHEN, CDR2 SYDVKM. Eight separate reactions for every sample produced the cDNA. Reanalyzing the 5' RACE reads, TCRdb keeps one entry per CDR3 protein, without DNA. The sample totals hundreds of thousands of distinct CDR3 sequences. Overall study results and limits: Versus healthy twins, IBD patients showed fewer clonotypes shared with others, especially with disease activity.

Researchers isolated total RNA from whole blood without sorting T cells. This clonotype was obtained from a human donor with ulcerative colitis or Crohn's disease, or a healthy co-twin of an affected twin (not recorded which). Sequencing input: blood. The chain combines TRBV28 with TRBJ2-7; TCRdb's D gene call, TRBD1, goes unchecked for lack of DNA. CDR3: CASTQTGGYEQYF.